This entry features one T cell receptor beta chain sequence. Its antigen is as yet unknown. The source of the sample is a study of long-term antiretroviral therapy in people with HIV. Whole-study findings and limits: In HIV, the repertoires covered a tighter span of CDR3 lengths than in controls. Information on adherence, resistance and therapy changes was unavailable. From about 2003 to 2018, blood was obtained, possibly while participants received older ART regimens.

Run at survey level, the immunoSEQ assay was version v3.0. Researchers set sequencing to target about 40,000-55,000 T-cell genomes per sample. Clones were sequenced by immunoSEQ multiplex PCR, and TCRdb holds only the in-frame ones, with some missing. The sample records roughly 40,000 clones, about 94% being singletons. V lost 0 bases, J lost 7 bases, and 13 bases lay in between. Germline CDR1 SGDLS, CDR2 YYNGEE. The CDR3 loop spans 14 amino acids. V and J are TRBV9 and TRBJ1-2; no clear D. Sequencing used unsorted PBMCs, obtained roughly 9.5 years after starting antiretroviral therapy. This clonotype originated in a man aged 30 to 45 with HIV. The CDR3 DNA follows: TGTGCCAGCAGCGTAGAGGGTCCAGGAGGTGGCTACACCTTC. As protein: CASSVEGPGGGYTF.